This entry features one T cell receptor beta chain sequence. The data stem from a study of T-cell memory formation after mild COVID-19. MiXCR was run by TCRdb on the 5' RACE reads, yielding one entry per CDR3 protein. The sample includes more than 300,000 distinct CDR3 sequences, roughly 19% of them seen just once. The V end lost 4 bases, the J end lost 9 bases, and 14 bases lay between the germline ends. Germline lookup yields CDR1 SGHDT and CDR2 YYEEEE. The CDR3 extends over 13 amino acids. The source is a man younger than 35 who had mild COVID-19 (a few samples of this study predate the infection). Cell type and time point are not known. The specimen was PBMCs or a T cell subset sorted from them (not recorded which). This chain connects TRBV5-6 to TRBJ1-5; the D is unclear. The CDR3 region has the DNA TGTGCCAGCAGCCTGTGGGTCAGTGGGCCCCAGCATTTT. Translation gives CASSLWVSGPQHF.